The 31 T cell receptor beta chains in this list originate from one sample, sequenced in a study of cytomegalovirus exposure and HLA in healthy donors. 60 Vbeta and 13 Jbeta primers were used in PCR. TCRdb keeps only in-frame clones here, not all; method: immunoSEQ multiplex PCR. The sample has about 170,000 clones, 65% to 85% seen once. Sequencing was done on a sample of PBMCs. These receptors were collected from a woman in her fifties or sixties in good health and CMV-seropositive.

This clone showed up just once. The chain joins TRBV30 to TRBJ1-1; no reliable D call. In germline, CDR1 is GTSNPN, CDR2 SVGIG (reference sequence). The CDR3 consists of 15 residues. The ends were cut back, 5 bases at V and 0 bases at J, with 16 bases in the middle. The CDR3 DNA reads TGTGCCTGGCCGGCGGTACCCTTCATGAACACTGAAGCTTTCTTT. Residues: CAWPAVPFMNTEAFF.

This chain uses TRBV21-1 with TRBJ2-7; the table calls TRBD2, which could not be checked here. TRBV21-1 is shown as a pseudogene. This CDR3 is 18 amino acids long. In DNA, the CDR3 is TGTGCCAGCACCCCATGTTGGAAGCTAGCGGGAAGTTCCTACGAGCAGTACTTC. Translated: CASTPCWKLAGSSYEQYF.

V usage is TRBV19 and J usage is TRBJ2-7; 8 nucleotides line up with TRBD2. The CDR3 runs to 14 residues. Per germline, CDR1 LNHDA and CDR2 SQIVND (reference sequence). The trim removed 7 bases at V and 1 base at J, leaving 6 bases unmatched. The CDR3 DNA reads TGTGCCAGTAAAGGACTAGCAGCTTCCTACGAGCAGTACTTC. Its protein product is CASKGLAASYEQYF.

Concerning this clone: At one end, the junction sequence differs from germline, possibly due to a read error. This chain connects TRBV7-9 to TRBJ1-1, with D unresolved. Germline V lookup: CDR1 SEHNR, CDR2 FQNEAQ (reference sequence). This CDR3 region has 16 residues. CDR3 coding DNA: TGTTCCAGCAGCTTAGGATCCGGGAGGGCGTACACTGAAGCTTTCTTT. Its protein product is CSSSLGSGRAYTEAFF.

The gene calls are TRBV7-3 and TRBJ2-1; 7 bases agree with TRBD2. Germline V gene data show CDR1 as SGHTA and CDR2 as FQGTGA. The V gene end was trimmed by 6 bases and the J gene end by 16 bases; junction bases not matched to a gene: 12. This CDR3 contains 12 residues. CDR3 residues: CASSIQRGRLFF. DNA for the CDR3: TGTGCCAGCAGTATCCAGCGGGGAAGGCTATTCTTC.

DNA for the CDR3: TGTGCCAGTAGTATAGACGGGACTAGCGGGCCTACGAAGCAGTACTTC. Its translation: CASSIDGTSGPTKQYF. The chain employs TRBV19 and TRBJ2-7; 12 nucleotides line up with TRBD2. The CDR3 extends over 16 amino acids. CDR1 and CDR2 from the germline V gene are LNHDA and SQIVND (reference sequence). J lost 8 bases, V lost 0 bases, and 8 bases had no gene match. The whole variable domain, filled in from reference TRBV19 and TRBJ2-7, reads DGGITQSPKYLFRKEGQNVTLSCEQNLNHDAMYWYRQDPGQGLRLIYYSQIVNDFQKGDIAEGYSVSREKKESFPLTVTSAQKNPTAFYLCASSIDGTSGPTKQYFGPGTRLTVT.

The gene calls are TRBV5-4 and TRBJ2-4; 8 nucleotides match TRBD1. V trimming: 8 bases; J trimming: 5 bases; junction bases outside the gene matches: 24. The CDR3 is 19 amino acids. CDR1 and CDR2 (germline): SGHNT, YYREEE (reference sequence). CDR3 DNA: TGTGCCAGTAGATGGGGACCTTGGACAGGGCTGGGAAGGGAAAACATTCAGTACTTC. The encoded protein is CASRWGPWTGLGRENIQYF.

The CDR3 spells CASNPSPGADTQYF. In nucleotides, the CDR3 is TGTGCCAGTAATCCTAGTCCGGGGGCAGATACGCAGTATTTT. The V and J genes are TRBV19 and TRBJ2-3, with a possible D match to TRBD2 (6 bases). V lost 7 bases and J 4 bases, leaving 15 bases between the germline ends. CDR1 and CDR2 from the germline V gene are LNHDA and SQIVND (reference sequence). This CDR3 is 14 amino acids long.

V is TRBV10-3 and J is TRBJ1-1; 7 bases line up with TRBD1. J gave up 0 bases and V 4 bases, and 5 bases lay outside the gene matches. The CDR3 sequence is 15 residues long. CDR1 is ENHRY, CDR2 SYGVKD, per germline. As DNA, the CDR3 is TGTGCCATCAGTGGCCGACAGGGAGTGAACACTGAAGCTTTCTTT. Translated: CAISGRQGVNTEAFF.

The CDR3 loop reads CATSWDRGAEAFF. CDR3 sequence (DNA): TGTGCCACCTCGTGGGACAGGGGCGCTGAAGCTTTCTTT. The V gene is TRBV27, the J gene TRBJ1-1; the match to TRBD1 covers 10 bases. Germline CDR1 and CDR2: MNHEY and SMNVEV (reference sequence). The ends lost 10 bases at V and 6 bases at J; junction bases unmatched: 8. This CDR3 has 13 amino acids.

The chain is built from TRBV29-1 and TRBJ2-7, with D tentatively TRBD2 (6 bases). The length of the CDR3 is 11 residues. Germline lookup yields CDR1 SQVTM and CDR2 ANQGSEA. V was trimmed by 7 bases and J by 2 bases, leaving 9 bases between them. The DNA for the CDR3 is TGCAGCGCCGCGGGACCCTACGAGCAGTACTTC. Its translation: CSAAGPYEQYF.

This clone occurred a few times. This rearrangement joins TRBV27 to TRBJ2-1, with 9 nucleotides matching TRBD2. The J segment lost 3 bases and the V segment lost 6 bases, leaving 3 bases of the junction unmatched. Per the germline V gene, CDR1 is MNHEY and CDR2 is SMNVEV (reference sequence). The CDR3 covers 14 residues. In DNA, the CDR3 is TGTGCCAGCAGCAGCGGGGGGCTCTACAATGAGCAGTTCTTC. Its protein product is CASSSGGLYNEQFF.

V and J are TRBV7-2 and TRBJ1-2, with a tentative D call TRBD1 (6 bases). There are 15 residues in the CDR3. Per germline, CDR1 SGHTA and CDR2 FQGNSA. V lost 2 bases and J 4 bases, leaving 14 bases between the germline ends. CDR3 residues: CASSLFTGTGYGYTF. As DNA, the CDR3 is TGTGCCAGCAGCTTATTTACAGGGACGGGCTATGGCTACACCTTC.

This clone was found once. The chain links TRBV9 to TRBJ2-6; perhaps TRBD2 as D (6 bases). The ends were cut back, 3 bases at V and 0 bases at J, with 16 bases in the middle. Germline V gene sequence: CDR1 SGDLS, CDR2 YYNGEE. The CDR3 is 18 residues long. For the CDR3, the DNA is TGTGCCAGCAGCGGACCCCGTACGACTAGCTCTGGGGCCAACGTCCTGACTTTC. Residues: CASSGPRTTSSGANVLTF. Combining the CDR3 with reference TRBV9 and TRBJ2-6 gives the whole variable domain DSGVTQTPKHLITATGQRVTLRCSPRSGDLSVYWYQQSLDQGLQFLIQYYNGEERAKGNILERFSAQQFPDLHSELNLSSLELGDSALYFCASSGPRTTSSGANVLTFGAGSRLTVL.

CDR3 DNA sequence: TGTGCCAGCAGCCCGGGTCTTGGTCCCTACGAGCAGTACTTC. Amino acid sequence: CASSPGLGPYEQYF. This sequence joins TRBV5-5 and TRBJ2-7; no reliable D call. This CDR3 spans 14 amino acids. V was clipped by 4 bases and J by 2 bases, with 13 bases between them. Germline loops: CDR1 SGHKS, CDR2 YYEKEE (reference sequence).

The chain joins TRBV10-3 to TRBJ2-7; 7 nucleotides align to TRBD1. The germline V gene encodes CDR1 ENHRY and CDR2 SYGVKD. The CDR3 is 15 residues long. Trimming took 6 bases from V and 6 from J; bases not matched to a gene: 14. CDR3 region: CAIRLAGQEGGEQYF. CDR3 DNA: TGTGCCATCAGGCTCGCTGGACAGGAAGGCGGCGAGCAGTACTTC.

The rearrangement links TRBV11-2 to TRBJ1-5, with 7 bases aligning to TRBD1. The germline V gene encodes CDR1 SGHAT and CDR2 FQNNGV. The CDR3 runs to 15 residues. V trimming: 0 bases; J trimming: 7 bases; junction bases outside the gene matches: 6. The DNA for the CDR3 is TGTGCCAGCAGCTTAGATCAGGGGGTGAGACAGCCCCAGCATTTT. Translation gives CASSLDQGVRQPQHF.

The chain combines TRBV7-2 with TRBJ2-7; D is ambiguous. The CDR3 has 14 amino acids. With 1 base removed from V and 0 bases from J, the gap between germline ends came to 7 bases. CDR1 and CDR2 from the germline V gene are SGHTA and FQGNSA. CDR3 sequence reads: CASSLGIASYEQYF. The CDR3 bases are TGTGCCAGCAGCTTAGGTATAGCCTCCTACGAGCAGTACTTC.

V gene TRBV7-2 combines with J gene TRBJ2-7, with no clear D. The CDR3 extends over 14 amino acids. Looked up from germline, CDR1 is SGHTA and CDR2 is FQGNSA. Trimming took off 2 bases at V and 2 bases at J, with 10 bases between the two ends. CDR3 in amino acids: CASSLQFLTYEQYF. Here the CDR3 DNA reads TGTGCCAGCAGCTTACAGTTCCTCACCTACGAGCAGTACTTC. The full variable domain, rest sourced from reference TRBV7-2 and TRBJ2-7, is GAGVSQSPSNKVTEKGKDVELRCDPISGHTALYWYRQSLGQGLEFLIYFQGNSAPDKSGLPSDRFSAERTGGSVSTLTIQRTQQEDSAVYLCASSLQFLTYEQYFGPGTRLTVT.

The chain's CDR3 is CASSFRQGRGEKLFF. CDR3 DNA sequence: TGTGCCAGCAGTTTCCGGCAGGGAAGAGGTGAAAAACTGTTTTTT. The chain couples TRBV28 to TRBJ1-4; D might be TRBD1 (5 bases). The CDR3 loop spans 15 amino acids. Germline CDR1 reads MDHEN; CDR2 reads SYDVKM. Deletions cut 3 bases from V and 7 bases from J, with 15 bases between.

The J gene is TRBJ1-1, the V gene TRBV6-6, with unresolved D. Looked up from germline, CDR1 is MNHNY and CDR2 is SVGAGI (reference sequence). Between the trimmed V and J ends, which lost 2 bases and 1 base, there was a span of 5 bases. The CDR3 is 13 residues long. The CDR3 nucleotides read TGTGCCAGCAGTTACACGAGGAACACTGAAGCTTTCTTT. Translating gives CASSYTRNTEAFF.

The chain is built from TRBV30 and TRBJ1-6; 8 bases fit TRBD1. The trim removed 5 bases at V and 7 bases at J, leaving 1 base unmatched. The CDR3 has 12 amino acids. Germline V gene lookup returns CDR1 GTSNPN and CDR2 SVGIG (reference sequence). The CDR3 DNA sequence: TGTGCCTGGGCAGGGGGCAATTCACCCCTCCACTTT. It yields the protein CAWAGGNSPLHF.

This clone was detected only once. V and J are TRBV27 and TRBJ2-2; maybe TRBD2 (6 bases). The germline gives CDR1 MNHEY, CDR2 SMNVEV (reference sequence). Deletions cut 8 bases from V and 10 bases from J, with 14 bases between. This CDR3 contains 12 residues. The DNA of the CDR3 is TGTGCCAGCTGTACAGCGGGCCAGGAGCTGTTTTTT. The encoded protein is CASCTAGQELFF.

V gene TRBV29-1 combines with J gene TRBJ1-1; D not certain. CDR1 and CDR2 (germline): SQVTM, ANQGSEA. The CDR3 runs to 13 residues. Trimming shortened V by 3 bases and J by 1 base, and 9 bases separated the two germline ends. CDR3 nucleotides: TGCAGCGTTGACATGACTTCGAACACTGAAGCTTTCTTT. This sequence encodes CSVDMTSNTEAFF.

The chain recombines TRBV10-2 with TRBJ2-2; 9 bases match TRBD2. The length of the CDR3 is 16 residues. V lost 2 bases, J lost 4 bases, and 5 bases stayed unmatched. Per germline, CDR1 WSHSY and CDR2 SAAADI. In DNA form, the CDR3 reads TGCGCCAGCAGTGAGGGAAGACTAGCGGTCACCGGGGAGCTGTTTTTT. Translating it yields CASSEGRLAVTGELFF.

The rearrangement links TRBV19 to TRBJ2-1, with a weak D call TRBD2 (6 bases). Trimming stripped 10 bases from V and 10 bases from J, with 23 bases between. This CDR3 region has 14 residues. Germline V gene lookup returns CDR1 LNHDA and CDR2 SQIVND (reference sequence). The CDR3: CATLGGGYNVEQFF. As DNA, the CDR3 is TGTGCCACCCTGGGTGGGGGGTACAATGTGGAGCAGTTCTTC.

This sequence joins TRBV19 and TRBJ2-1; TRBD1 matches 7 bases. Per the germline V gene, CDR1 is LNHDA and CDR2 is SQIVND (reference sequence). The CDR3 is 15 amino acids. V shed 5 bases, J shed 5 bases, and the junction held 9 bases outside the gene matches. DNA for the CDR3: TGTGCCAGTAGTCCGACAGGGTTAGACGACAATGAGCAGTTCTTC. Translating gives CASSPTGLDDNEQFF. Full variable domain (rest looked up from reference TRBV19 and TRBJ2-1): DGGITQSPKYLFRKEGQNVTLSCEQNLNHDAMYWYRQDPGQGLRLIYYSQIVNDFQKGDIAEGYSVSREKKESFPLTVTSAQKNPTAFYLCASSPTGLDDNEQFFGPGTRLTVL.

V and J are TRBV28 and TRBJ1-3, with D tentatively TRBD1 (5 bases). Trimming removed 7 bases at V and 8 bases at J, with 18 bases between. Germline loops: CDR1 MDHEN, CDR2 SYDVKM. The CDR3 is 14 residues long. Written as DNA, the CDR3 is TGTGCCAGCACCCTCAGGGACCGCGGGGACACCATATATTTT. It is translated as CASTLRDRGDTIYF.

This clone was recorded once. The chain joins TRBV14 to TRBJ2-7; 7 nucleotides match TRBD2. Trimming took 4 bases from V and 1 from J; bases not matched to a gene: 4. The CDR3 loop spans 14 amino acids. Germline V gives CDR1 SGHDN, CDR2 FVKESK. The CDR3 here is CASSRGGNSYEQYF. DNA for the CDR3: TGTGCCAGCAGCCGGGGGGGGAATTCCTACGAGCAGTACTTC.

The rearrangement uses TRBV11-1 and TRBJ2-1; 12 nucleotides agree with TRBD2. This CDR3 contains 13 residues. J lost 10 bases, V lost 10 bases, and 8 bases had no gene match. Germline CDR1 is SGHAT and CDR2 is FQDESV (reference sequence). Here the CDR3 reads CAIRLAGVGEQFF. The CDR3 bases are TGTGCCATTCGACTAGCGGGAGTAGGGGAGCAGTTCTTC. Full variable domain (remainder filled in from reference TRBV11-1 and TRBJ2-1): EAEVAQSPRYKITEKSQAVAFWCDPISGHATLYWYRQILGQGPELLVQFQDESVVDDSQLPKDRFSAERLKGVDSTLKIQPAELGDSAMYLCAIRLAGVGEQFFGPGTRLTVL.

The chain couples TRBV11-2 to TRBJ1-1; D remains unclear. Trimming shortened V by 6 bases and J by 3 bases, and 14 bases separated the two germline ends. This CDR3 is 14 amino acids long. Germline CDR1 reads SGHAT; CDR2 reads FQNNGV. The CDR3 region has the DNA TGTGCCAGCAGTTCATACTCTCGGGACACTGAAGCTTTCTTT. It codes for CASSSYSRDTEAFF.